This TCR beta chain comes out of a study of shared T cell receptors in the human thymus. J gave up 5 bases and V 0 bases, and 6 bases lay outside the gene matches. The CDR3 extends over 15 amino acids. Germline V gene data show CDR1 as SGDLS and CDR2 as YYNGEE. Comment on this clone: Other DNA variants within this sample encode the same CDR3.

Sequenced by immunoSEQ multiplex PCR; TCRdb stores in-frame clones only, minus some. Seen here are roughly 700,000 clones, approximately 87% observed once, and the top ten hold 0.008% to 0.011%. Another study also made use of these data, one on human thymus T cells. From that second work: The thymus was resected at corrective cardiac surgery.

Material for sequencing was thymocytes. The chain recombines TRBV9 with TRBJ2-7, with 9 bases identical to TRBD2. This TCR was sampled from a boy in the first two years of life with a congenital heart defect. The CDR3 loop is CASSVGGGREDEQYF. The DNA for the CDR3 is TGTGCCAGCAGCGTAGGAGGCGGGAGGGAGGACGAGCAGTACTTC.